This T cell receptor beta chain was retrieved from a study of blood T cell repertoires in COVID-19. This CDR3 is built from 14 residues. Germline-derived CDR1 and CDR2 are SNHLY and FYNNEI. V shed 7 bases, J shed 1 base, and the junction held 6 bases outside the gene matches. The table came from immunoSEQ multiplex PCR; TCRdb's copy has only in-frame clones and leaves some out. Of around 110,000 clones in the sample, 70% to 85% were seen once. Sequenced sample: peripheral blood. The sequence was obtained from a man aged 65-85 years with active or convalescent COVID-19. The chain is built from TRBV2 and TRBJ2-7; 8 bases are shared with TRBD1. The CDR3 sequence is CASNNRQGSYEQYF. In DNA, the CDR3 is TGTGCCAGCAATAACCGACAGGGGTCCTACGAGCAGTACTTC.